This T cell receptor (beta chain) was found in a study of CD8 T cells in ankylosing spondylitis. The CDR3 spans 18 residues. Germline V CDR1 and CDR2: SGHDT, YYEEEE. Losses at the gene ends were 3 bases for V and 3 bases for J; bases not matched to a gene: 10. In TCRdb, the 5' RACE reads were re-called with MiXCR into one record per CDR3 protein. The sample records under 250,000 distinct CDR3 sequences, 32% being singletons. This TCR was recovered from a male donor with ankylosing spondylitis or in good health (not recorded which). The chain carries TRBV5-6 and TRBJ2-3, with 13 bases matching TRBD2. The specimen sequenced was blood, either unsorted or a sorted T cell fraction (not recorded which). The CDR3 DNA reads as TGTGCCAGCAGCTGGACACTAGCGGGGGGGGAAAGGACAGATACGCAGTATTTT. It is translated as CASSWTLAGGERTDTQYF.